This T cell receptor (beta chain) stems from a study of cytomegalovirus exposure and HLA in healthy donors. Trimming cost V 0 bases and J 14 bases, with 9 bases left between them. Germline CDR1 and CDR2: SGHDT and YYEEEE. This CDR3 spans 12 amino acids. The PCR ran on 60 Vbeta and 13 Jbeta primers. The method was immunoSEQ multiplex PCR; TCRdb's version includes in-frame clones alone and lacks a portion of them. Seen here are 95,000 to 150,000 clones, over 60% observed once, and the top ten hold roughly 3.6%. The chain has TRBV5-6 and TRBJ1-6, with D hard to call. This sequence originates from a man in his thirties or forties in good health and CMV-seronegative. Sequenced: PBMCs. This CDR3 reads CASSLASSSLHF. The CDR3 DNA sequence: TGTGCCAGCAGCTTGGCCTCCTCCTCCCTCCACTTT. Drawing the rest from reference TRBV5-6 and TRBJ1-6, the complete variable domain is DAGVTQSPTHLIKTRGQQVTLRCSPKSGHDTVSWYQQALGQGPQFIFQYYEEEERQRGNFPDRFSGHQFPNYSSELNVNALLLGDSALYLCASSLASSSLHFGNGTRLTVT.